The sequence of this T cell receptor (beta chain) was determined in a study of cytomegalovirus exposure and HLA in healthy donors. Measured with immunoSEQ multiplex PCR; TCRdb has only the in-frame clones, and not every one. This repertoire shows 130,000 or so clones, about 90% found once; its top ten account for around 3.3%. Germline CDR1 reads LNHNV; CDR2 reads YYDKDF (reference sequence). This CDR3 has 13 residues. Trimming cost V 5 bases and J 4 bases, with 12 bases left between them. The sequenced material came from PBMCs. The rearrangement joins TRBV15 to TRBJ2-7; tentative D call: TRBD1 (5 bases). The sequence was collected from a man aged 25 to 45 in good health and CMV-seronegative. The CDR3 reads CATSAGKQYEQYF. CDR3 coding DNA: TGTGCCACCAGCGCAGGGAAGCAGTACGAGCAGTACTTC.